The clone carrying this T cell receptor beta chain showed up many times. This entry is derived from a study of Graves' ophthalmopathy and Graves' hyperthyroidism. About the research overall: Blood was drawn at initial diagnosis, before any treatment.

V was shortened by 2 bases and J by 7 bases, with 12 bases between the two germline ends. Looked up from germline, CDR1 is MNHEY and CDR2 is SMNVEV (reference sequence). The CDR3 contains 14 residues. Amplifying from RNA transcripts, the study obtained TCR beta CDR3 regions. The workflow started with a first-round RT-PCR run with HTBI primers and then moved on to a second-round multiplex PCR. One entry per CDR3 protein results from TCRdb running MiXCR on the multiplex PCR reads. The repertoire holds fewer than 650,000 distinct CDR3 sequences, with around a fifth as singletons. Being free of ophthalmopathy for 18 months of follow-up defined stable hyperthyroidism. Hyperthyroidism patients were newly diagnosed, ill under 2 months, and aged 18 to 65 years. Fresh peripheral blood, approximately 10 ml, was the PBMC source.

The chain joins TRBV27 to TRBJ2-4; no reliable D call. Sequenced input: peripheral blood. The clonotype originates from a young woman with stable Graves' hyperthyroidism. Some clones in this sample may be carry-over from other donors' samples. The CDR3 reads CASSLTSVRNIQYF. The CDR3 nucleotides are TGTGCCAGCAGTTTAACTTCCGTACGGAACATTCAGTACTTC.